A single sample is the source of the 19 T cell receptor beta chains below, sequenced in a study of shared clonotypes between healthy human individuals. Here immunoSEQ multiplex PCR was the method, and the copy in TCRdb shows in-frame clones only, minus some. The sample lists about 2.1 million clones, just over 90% occurring once. Naive CD8 cells lacked CD45RO and underwent positive selection for CCR7, leaving out terminally differentiated effector memory CD45RA+ cells. Sequenced material: naive CD8+ T cells from PBMCs. The receptors were gathered from a man between 18 and 35 years old in good health. Some clones in this sample may be carry-over from other donors' samples.

The chain is built from TRBV19 and TRBJ1-1, with a tentative D call TRBD1 (6 bases). The V end was cut by 6 bases, the J end by 2 bases, with 16 bases between. This CDR3 has 15 residues. Germline V gives CDR1 LNHDA, CDR2 SQIVND (reference sequence). The CDR3 nucleotides are TGTGCCAGTAGGCTACCCCGCAGGGGTAACACTGAAGCTTTCTTT. Amino acid sequence: CASRLPRRGNTEAFF. Looking up the rest from reference TRBV19 and TRBJ1-1 gives the full variable domain: DGGITQSPKYLFRKEGQNVTLSCEQNLNHDAMYWYRQDPGQGLRLIYYSQIVNDFQKGDIAEGYSVSREKKESFPLTVTSAQKNPTAFYLCASRLPRRGNTEAFFGQGTRLTVV.

The chain uses TRBV15 and TRBJ2-3; the D gene could be TRBD1 or TRBD2 (5 bases each). The CDR3 covers 13 residues. The V and J ends lost 5 bases and 6 bases respectively, with 12 bases between them. Germline V gene sequence: CDR1 LNHNV, CDR2 YYDKDF (reference sequence). CDR3 sequence (DNA): TGTGCCACCAGCGGGGGTTTTTCTGATACGCAGTATTTT. It codes for CATSGGFSDTQYF.

This chain connects TRBV4-3 to TRBJ2-1, with a weak D call TRBD2 (5 bases). Germline assignment: CDR1 LGHNA and CDR2 YSLEER. V lost 4 bases, J lost 7 bases, and 17 bases lay in between. The CDR3 consists of 15 residues. CDR3 sequence reads: CASSPLLGAGNEQFF. The CDR3 DNA sequence: TGCGCCAGCAGCCCGCTCCTGGGAGCTGGGAATGAGCAGTTCTTC.

The rearrangement links TRBV5-6 to TRBJ2-1, with D maybe TRBD2 (6 bases). This CDR3 comprises 16 residues. The V end was cut by 3 bases, the J end by 2 bases, with 15 bases between. Germline CDR1 reads SGHDT; CDR2 reads YYEEEE. The CDR3 bases are TGTGCCAGCAGCTGGTGGCAGGAGGGAACCTACAATGAGCAGTTCTTC. Encoded protein: CASSWWQEGTYNEQFF.

The V call is TRBV15, the J call TRBJ2-7; TRBD1 aligns across 7 bases. Germline-derived CDR1 and CDR2 are LNHNV and YYDKDF (reference sequence). The CDR3 length is 15 residues. V dropped 3 bases and J dropped 3; count of bases not matched to a gene: 8. This CDR3 reads CATSREPGQLYEQYF. CDR3 in DNA: TGTGCCACCAGCAGGGAGCCGGGACAGCTCTACGAGCAGTACTTC.

CDR3 nucleotide sequence: TGTGCCAGCTCACCGACTAGAGGAGCGGGGGTAGATACGCAGTATTTT. Protein sequence: CASSPTRGAGVDTQYF. The chain has TRBV18 and TRBJ2-3; 8 bases match TRBD2. The V gene end was trimmed by 3 bases and the J gene end by 5 bases; junction bases not matched to a gene: 10. The CDR3 sequence is 16 residues long. Germline V gene lookup returns CDR1 KGHSH and CDR2 LQKENI.

The V and J genes are TRBV7-2 and TRBJ2-1; D not certain. The CDR3 runs to 13 residues. CDR1 and CDR2 (germline): SGHTA, FQGNSA. V was clipped by 3 bases and J by 4 bases, with 7 bases between them. The CDR3 sequence is CASSFYVYNEQFF. CDR3 bases: TGTGCCAGCAGCTTTTACGTATACAATGAGCAGTTCTTC. The variable domain in full, with the rest retrieved from reference TRBV7-2 and TRBJ2-1, is GAGVSQSPSNKVTEKGKDVELRCDPISGHTALYWYRQSLGQGLEFLIYFQGNSAPDKSGLPSDRFSAERTGGSVSTLTIQRTQQEDSAVYLCASSFYVYNEQFFGPGTRLTVL.

This sequence joins TRBV2 and TRBJ2-7, with D possibly being TRBD2 (6 bases). CDR1 is SNHLY and CDR2 is FYNNEI in the germline V gene. The CDR3 sequence is 13 residues long. With 6 bases removed from V and 7 bases from J, the gap between germline ends came to 16 bases. CDR3 in amino acids: CASRGVEGREQYF. For the CDR3, the DNA is TGTGCCAGCAGGGGAGTGGAGGGGAGGGAGCAGTACTTC.

The chain couples TRBV4-1 to TRBJ1-1; 8 bases are shared with TRBD1. Germline CDR1 and CDR2: MGHRA and YSYEKL. This CDR3 has 16 residues. V lost 3 bases, J lost 4 bases, and 10 bases stayed unmatched. The CDR3 reads CASSQTDRDTRTEAFF. The CDR3 coding sequence is TGCGCCAGCAGCCAGACGGACAGGGACACCCGCACTGAAGCTTTCTTT.

This sequence joins TRBV7-9 and TRBJ2-2; D gene uncertain. The CDR3 has 11 residues. CDR1 and CDR2 from the germline V gene are SEHNR and FQNEAQ (reference sequence). The V end was cut by 5 bases, the J end by 6 bases, with 4 bases between. The CDR3 is CASSPPGELFF. CDR3 bases: TGTGCCAGCAGCCCCCCCGGGGAGCTGTTTTTT.

The J gene is TRBJ1-1, the V gene TRBV7-6; possibly TRBD1 for D (5 bases). CDR1 and CDR2 (germline): SGHVS, FNYEAQ. Between the trimmed V and J ends, which lost 5 bases and 1 base, there was a span of 8 bases. This CDR3 is 13 amino acids long. The CDR3 DNA sequence: TGTGCCAGCAGCATCGACAGGAACACTGAAGCTTTCTTT. Translating gives CASSIDRNTEAFF.

The chain links TRBV5-1 to TRBJ2-2; 13 nucleotides align to TRBD2. This CDR3 has 17 residues. The J segment lost 6 bases and the V segment lost 0 bases, leaving 5 bases of the junction unmatched. Germline CDR1 is SGHRS and CDR2 is YFSETQ. Here the CDR3 reads CASSLGTSGRWAGELFF. As DNA, the CDR3 is TGCGCCAGCAGCTTGGGGACTAGCGGGAGATGGGCCGGGGAGCTGTTTTTT.

The chain recombines TRBV10-3 with TRBJ2-7, with 10 bases matching TRBD1. CDR1 is ENHRY and CDR2 is SYGVKD in the germline V gene. J was trimmed by 5 bases and V by 2 bases; bases with no gene match: 3. The CDR3 totals 14 residues. This chain's CDR3 is CAISEDRGHNEQYF. Here the CDR3 DNA reads TGTGCCATCAGTGAGGACAGGGGGCACAACGAGCAGTACTTC.

This clone was recorded only once. The V call is TRBV28, the J call TRBJ2-1; D not certain. V lost 6 bases, J lost 6 bases, and 6 bases lay in between. In germline, CDR1 is MDHEN, CDR2 SYDVKM. This CDR3 comprises 11 residues. CDR3 DNA: TGTGCCAGCAGCCAACTCAATGAGCAGTTCTTC. Amino acids: CASSQLNEQFF.

V and J are TRBV7-3 and TRBJ2-1, with D perhaps given as TRBD1 or TRBD2 (6 bases each). Germline CDR1 SGHTA, CDR2 FQGTGA. V lost 1 base and J lost 4, with 11 bases in between. This CDR3 has 15 residues. This chain's CDR3 is CASSLIGGTYNEQFF. The CDR3, as DNA: TGTGCCAGCAGCTTAATAGGCGGGACATACAATGAGCAGTTCTTC.

This clone was counted only a few times. V and J are TRBV27 and TRBJ1-2; 8 bases agree with TRBD1. CDR1 MNHEY and CDR2 SMNVEV come from the germline V gene (reference sequence). After removal of 5 bases from V and 4 bases from J, the junction contained 12 bases not matched to a gene. CDR3 length: 16 amino acids. CDR3 coding DNA: TGTGCCAGCAGTACCCCTACAGGGGGTAGTGTCTATGGCTACACCTTC. It is translated as CASSTPTGGSVYGYTF.

The chain uses TRBV28 and TRBJ2-1; no clear D gene. V shed 5 bases and J shed 6 bases, with 11 bases lying between them. The CDR3 runs 13 residues. From germline, CDR1 is MDHEN and CDR2 SYDVKM. As DNA, the CDR3 is TGTGCCAGCAGTCCCCCGTCCAGCAATGAGCAGTTCTTC. Translation gives CASSPPSSNEQFF.

This chain connects TRBV11-2 to TRBJ1-1; maybe TRBD1 (5 bases). The CDR3 covers 13 residues. Looked up from germline, CDR1 is SGHAT and CDR2 is FQNNGV. Between the trimmed V and J ends, which lost 2 bases and 4 bases, there was a span of 8 bases. CDR3 amino acids: CASSLRGITEAFF. In nucleotides, the CDR3 is TGTGCCAGCAGCTTAAGGGGAATCACTGAAGCTTTCTTT.

This sequence joins TRBV27 and TRBJ2-3; D gene ambiguous. The ends were cut back, 5 bases at V and 8 bases at J, with 2 bases in the middle. Germline CDR1 and CDR2: MNHEY and SMNVEV (reference sequence). The CDR3 runs 9 residues. This chain's CDR3 is CASSTTQYF. The CDR3 DNA reads as TGTGCCAGCAGTACTACGCAGTATTTT.